The clone carrying this T cell receptor (beta chain) turned up a few times. Constant-segment-primed 5'RACE gave TCR alpha and TCR beta cDNA libraries with sample barcodes and UMIs. TCRdb ran MiXCR on the 5' RACE reads and lists one entry per CDR3 protein. The sample shows roughly 150,000 distinct CDR3 sequences, roughly 13% of them seen only once. This sample stems from a study of T-cell memory formation after mild COVID-19. This CDR3 is built from 15 residues. V and J are TRBV21-1 and TRBJ2-7; the table's D gene call, TRBD1, was not cross checked with the DNA. TRBV21-1 is a pseudogene segment. Specimen: PBMCs or a T cell subset sorted from them (not recorded which). The TCR sequence derives from an adult woman who had mild COVID-19 (a few samples of this study predate the infection). Cell type and time point are not known. The CDR3, as DNA: TGTGCCAGCAGCGGCCGACAGGGCGGGACCTACGAGCAGTACTTC. It yields the protein CASSGRQGGTYEQYF.